Presented here are 18 T cell receptor beta chains from one specimen sequenced in a study of blood T cells in healthy people across ages. For the second PCR, which ran for about 7 to 12 cycles, a sample-barcoded 5' primer and a J-beta primer mix were used. TCRdb processed the 5' RACE reads anew with MiXCR; each CDR3 protein has one entry. The table has roughly 1,500,000 distinct CDR3 sequences, roughly 40% seen once; the top ten hold roughly 7.9%. The sample consisted of blood. These receptors all stem from a woman under 30 in good health.

This chain links TRBV6-1 with TRBJ1-1; D not resolved. V lost 5 bases to trimming and J lost 1 base, with 11 bases between them. Germline V gives CDR1 MNHNS, CDR2 SASEGT. The CDR3 runs 14 residues. The CDR3 region has the DNA TGTGCCAGCAGTAGGACTTTAACGAACACTGAAGCTTTCTTT. Its protein is CASSRTLTNTEAFF.

The rearrangement joins TRBV12-2 to TRBJ2-3; the D call of TRBD1 is as the table states it, not checked on the DNA. TRBV12-2 is described as a pseudogene. The CDR3 totals 16 residues. This chain's CDR3 is CASRSKKAPSTDTQYF. The CDR3, as DNA: TGTGCAAGTCGCTCTAAGAAGGCGCCTAGCACAGATACGCAGTATTTT.

This clonotype was recorded once. The chain is built from TRBV12-5 and TRBJ2-6, with 11 positions matching TRBD1. Trimming at V came to 5 bases and at J to 1 base, leaving 10 bases not matched to a gene. This CDR3 region has 19 residues. From germline, CDR1 is LGHNT and CDR2 FRNRAP. As DNA, the CDR3 is TGTGCTAGTGGTACCCAGGACAGGGGGCTCTCATCTGGGGCCAACGTCCTGACTTTC. Its protein product is CASGTQDRGLSSGANVLTF.

V gene TRBV7-3 combines with J gene TRBJ2-3; 12 bases are a match to TRBD2. The length of the CDR3 is 18 residues. Germline CDR1 reads SGHTA; CDR2 reads FQGTGA. Trimming cost V 0 bases and J 5 bases; bases outside gene matches: 9. CDR3: CASSLTRTSGVNVDTQYF. The CDR3 coding sequence is TGTGCCAGCAGCTTAACCAGGACTAGCGGGGTAAATGTAGATACGCAGTATTTT.

The gene calls are TRBV20-1 and TRBJ2-7; TRBD2 aligns across 14 bases. Germline values: CDR1 DFQATT, CDR2 SNEGSKA (reference sequence). This CDR3 is built from 15 residues. V lost 1 base to trimming and J lost 6 bases; unmatched junction nucleotides: 5. The CDR3 nucleotides are TGCAGTGCTAGAGCGGGACTAGCGGGAGAGGTCGAGCAGTACTTC. Its translation is CSARAGLAGEVEQYF.

In this sample, this clonotype turned up once. This chain joins TRBV9 and TRBJ2-2; D remains ambiguous. The ends were cut back, 0 bases at V and 7 bases at J, with 7 bases in the middle. Germline V gene sequence: CDR1 SGDLS, CDR2 YYNGEE. This CDR3 comprises 13 residues. As DNA, the CDR3 is TGTGCCAGCAGCGTAGGGTGGAACGGGGAGCTGTTTTTT. Amino acids: CASSVGWNGELFF.

This chain connects TRBV20-1 to TRBJ2-3; 11 bases line up with TRBD2. Germline CDR1 is DFQATT and CDR2 is SNEGSKA (reference sequence). This CDR3 region has 16 residues. With V trimmed by 1 base and J by 3 bases, 6 bases remained unmatched. The CDR3 nucleotides are TGCAGTGCTAGAGCACCTAGCGGGGGGAGGACAGATACGCAGTATTTT. Translation gives CSARAPSGGRTDTQYF.

This clonotype was counted a few times. The V gene is TRBV11-1, the J gene TRBJ1-1; no definite D call. Germline assignment: CDR1 SGHAT and CDR2 FQDESV (reference sequence). With 8 bases removed from V and 5 bases from J, the gap between germline ends came to 15 bases. The CDR3 runs 13 residues. The CDR3 loop reads CASAGRKRTEAFF. DNA of the CDR3: TGTGCCAGCGCTGGGAGGAAGAGGACTGAAGCTTTCTTT.

This clonotype came up a few times. This chain connects TRBV2 to TRBJ2-3; perhaps D is TRBD1 or TRBD2 (5 bases each). This CDR3 region has 12 residues. CDR1 is SNHLY, CDR2 FYNNEI, per germline. Trimming shortened V by 9 bases and J by 2 bases, and 9 bases separated the two germline ends. The CDR3 here is CARGDPTDTQYF. The CDR3 DNA reads TGTGCCAGAGGGGACCCCACAGATACGCAGTATTTT.

As for this clonotype: Germline is not matched at one junction end, which may reflect a read error. J is TRBJ2-5 and V is TRBV12-3 or TRBV12-4; TRBD2 matches at 8 bases. The CDR3 consists of 16 residues. The CDR3 protein is CASSYSHSGIGETQYF. CDR3 DNA: TGCGCCAGCAGTTACAGCCATAGCGGGATTGGTGAGACCCAGTACTTC.

The rearrangement links TRBV6-1 to TRBJ2-7; a weak D match, TRBD2 (5 bases). The CDR3 runs to 14 residues. CDR1 is MNHNS, CDR2 SASEGT, per germline. The V end lost 4 bases, the J end lost 5 bases, and 15 bases lay between the germline ends. CDR3 nucleotides: TGTGCCAGCAGTGTGGCTAGCAGGAGTAACGAGCAGTACTTC. Its translation is CASSVASRSNEQYF.

V gene TRBV28 combines with J gene TRBJ2-7, with D perhaps matching TRBD1 (6 bases). Per the germline V gene, CDR1 is MDHEN and CDR2 is SYDVKM. The CDR3 extends over 13 amino acids. V lost 5 bases to trimming and J lost 6 bases, with 14 bases between them. CDR3 bases: TGTGCCAGCAGTGGGACAAGTTCGTTCGAGCAGTACTTC. Encoded protein: CASSGTSSFEQYF.

This clonotype was seen repeatedly, ten times or more. The chain couples TRBV12-3 or TRBV12-4 to TRBJ2-7, with D uncertain. Deletions cut 5 bases from V and 5 bases from J, with 7 bases between. The CDR3 spans 11 residues. In DNA, the CDR3 is TGTGCCAGCAGTCCTAGAGACGAGCAGTACTTC. Protein sequence: CASSPRDEQYF.

This clonotype was found a few times. The V and J genes are TRBV12-3 or TRBV12-4 and TRBJ2-5; tentative D call: TRBD2 (6 bases). V lost 7 bases and J lost 11, with 20 bases in between. CDR3 length equals 13 residues. CDR3 bases: TGTGCCAGCACCCCAGCGGGCTTGAATGAGCAGTACTTC. It translates to CASTPAGLNEQYF.

The chain couples TRBV7-2 to TRBJ2-1; no clear D gene. The DNA end is a closer match to TRBJ2-7, so the J assignment may be wrong. The CDR3 is 14 residues long. Germline CDR1 SGHTA, CDR2 FQGNSA. The CDR3 protein is CASSFGLEYNEQYF. CDR3 bases: TGTGCCAGCAGCTTCGGTCTTGAATACAATGAGCAGTACTTC.

The chain is built from TRBV2 and TRBJ1-5; possibly TRBD1 for D (6 bases). Germline V gene lookup returns CDR1 SNHLY and CDR2 FYNNEI. The CDR3 has 15 residues. Trimming cost V 4 bases and J 0 bases, with 10 bases left between them. In nucleotides, the CDR3 is TGTGCCAGCAGTGCAGGGGTCCTTAGCAATCAGCCCCAGCATTTT. This codes for CASSAGVLSNQPQHF.

The rearrangement joins TRBV19 to TRBJ1-4; D gene ambiguous. V was clipped by 5 bases and J by 8 bases, with 18 bases between them. This CDR3 has 15 amino acids. The germline CDR1 and CDR2 sequences are LNHDA and SQIVND (reference sequence). As DNA, the CDR3 is TGTGCCAGTAGTTCCATTTTATTAGTTCAGGAAAAACTGTTTTTT. It is translated as CASSSILLVQEKLFF.

In its sample, this clonotype was seen once. The chain joins TRBV20-1 to TRBJ2-1; 9 positions agree with TRBD2. V lost 1 base and J lost 7; bases outside the gene matches: 23. CDR3 size: 20 residues. The germline V gene has CDR1 DFQATT and CDR2 SNEGSKA (reference sequence). This CDR3 is CSARGGWASGARGTGNEQFF. Written as DNA, the CDR3 is TGCAGTGCTAGAGGGGGTTGGGCTAGCGGGGCCCGCGGGACGGGGAATGAGCAGTTCTTC.